The 30 T cell receptor beta chains in this list originate from one sample, sequenced in a study of CD8 T cells in ankylosing spondylitis (dated by TCRdb to the late 2010s). General findings and caveats noted by the study authors: A TCR beta motif made up of several highly homologous amino acid variants appeared to be characteristic of blood from ankylosing spondylitis patients.

Libraries were made using 5' RACE. The instrument given in TCRdb is Illumina HiSeq 2500. TCRdb trimmed public reads at Q25 via fastp, called clones via MiXCR and kept in-frame beta chains. Identical CDR3 proteins give one entry, which carries the most common genes and DNA. The sample has about 500,000 distinct CDR3 sequences on record, about 12% of them singletons. Almost 7% of the sample lies in the top ten. These receptors lack a known antigen. Sequencing was performed on blood, either unsorted or a sorted T cell fraction (not recorded which). The receptors stem from a male donor with ankylosing spondylitis.

This clonotype was seen only a few times. The rearrangement uses TRBV11-2 and TRBJ2-7; the match to TRBD1 covers 11 bases. V shed 5 bases, J shed 1 base, and the junction held 7 bases outside the gene matches. This CDR3 region has 16 residues. Germline CDR1 SGHAT, CDR2 FQNNGV. CDR3 protein: CASSQDGQGASYEQYF. CDR3 nucleotide sequence: TGTGCCAGCAGCCAGGATGGACAGGGGGCGTCCTACGAGCAGTACTTC.

The chain couples TRBV10-2 to TRBJ2-7; 12 bases are a match to TRBD2. V shed 6 bases and J 4 bases; nucleotides not matched to a gene: 4. Per germline, CDR1 WSHSY and CDR2 SAAADI. The CDR3 contains 14 residues. CDR3 in amino acids: CASSRTSGIYEQYF. In nucleotides, the CDR3 is TGCGCCAGCAGCCGGACTAGCGGGATTTACGAGCAGTACTTC.

The chain carries TRBV14 and TRBJ1-4, with D maybe TRBD1 (5 bases). V dropped 2 bases and J dropped 10 bases, with 5 bases sitting between them. The CDR3 is made up of 11 amino acids. CDR1 is SGHDN, CDR2 FVKESK, per germline. CDR3 DNA sequence: TGTGCCAGCAGCCAAAGGGGAAAACTGTTTTTT. Amino acid sequence: CASSQRGKLFF.

This clonotype was observed a few times. The chain uses TRBV29-1 and TRBJ1-1; a weak D match, TRBD1 (6 bases). This CDR3 comprises 13 residues. Trimming removed 4 bases at V and 5 bases at J, with 14 bases between. Germline V CDR1 and CDR2: SQVTM, ANQGSEA. The CDR3 is CSVVGRGRTEAFF. CDR3 DNA sequence: TGCAGCGTTGTAGGTCGGGGGCGAACTGAAGCTTTCTTT. Combining the CDR3 with reference TRBV29-1 and TRBJ1-1 gives the whole variable domain SAVISQKPSRDICQRGTSLTIQCQVDSQVTMMFWYRQQPGQSLTLIATANQGSEATYESGFVIDKFPISRPNLTFSTLTVSNMSPEDSSIYLCSVVGRGRTEAFFGQGTRLTVV.

The chain combines TRBV20-1 with TRBJ1-4; D might be TRBD1 (6 bases). Trimming removed 5 bases from V and 0 bases from J, with 13 bases in between. This CDR3 contains 15 residues. Germline CDR1 DFQATT, CDR2 SNEGSKA (reference sequence). DNA for the CDR3: TGCAGTGCTGGAGCAGGGGATGCAACTAATGAAAAACTGTTTTTT. It codes for CSAGAGDATNEKLFF.

This clonotype was picked up a small number of times. The chain employs TRBV20-1 and TRBJ2-3, with 11 bases lining up with TRBD2. The V and J ends lost 3 bases and 5 bases, in that order; junction bases with no gene match: 13. The CDR3 has 17 residues. CDR1 and CDR2 (germline): DFQATT, SNEGSKA (reference sequence). CDR3 protein: CSASPGLAGGGVDTQYF. For the CDR3, the DNA is TGCAGTGCTAGCCCCGGGCTAGCGGGAGGTGGTGTAGATACGCAGTATTTT.

This clonotype showed up just a few times. The V and J genes are TRBV5-1 and TRBJ2-7, with 8 bases aligning to TRBD1. Germline V CDR1 and CDR2: SGHRS, YFSETQ. V was pared by 4 bases and J by 1 base, with 7 bases of the junction left unmatched. This CDR3 has 15 residues. CDR3 in amino acids: CASSPRQGRSYEQYF. In DNA, the CDR3 is TGCGCCAGCAGCCCCCGACAGGGGAGGTCCTACGAGCAGTACTTC. Together with reference TRBV5-1 and TRBJ2-7, the CDR3 gives the full variable domain: KAGVTQTPRYLIKTRGQQVTLSCSPISGHRSVSWYQQTPGQGLQFLFEYFSETQRNKGNFPGRFSGRQFSNSRSEMNVSTLELGDSALYLCASSPRQGRSYEQYFGPGTRLTVT.

The chain combines TRBV20-1 with TRBJ1-6; 8 nucleotides agree with TRBD1. This CDR3 region has 14 residues. The trim removed 1 base at V and 7 bases at J, leaving 3 bases unmatched. Germline V gene lookup returns CDR1 DFQATT and CDR2 SNEGSKA (reference sequence). The CDR3 DNA reads TGCAGTGCTAGAGTGGACAGGGTAAATTCACCCCTCCACTTT. This gives the protein CSARVDRVNSPLHF.

This clonotype was seen ten or more times. This chain connects TRBV5-1 to TRBJ2-2, with a weak D call TRBD2 (7 bases). CDR3 length: 16 amino acids. Germline V gives CDR1 SGHRS, CDR2 YFSETQ. Trimming removed 4 bases from V and 1 base from J, with 14 bases in between. CDR3 nucleotides: TGCGCCAGCAGCCAGGGGAGGGACTTGAACACCGGGGAGCTGTTTTTT. This encodes CASSQGRDLNTGELFF.

The rearrangement links TRBV29-1 to TRBJ2-2; D uncertain. Trimming pared 1 base from V and 1 base from J, leaving 7 bases between. The CDR3 sequence is 14 residues long. CDR1 and CDR2 (germline): SQVTM, ANQGSEA. CDR3 sequence: CSVEVGQNTGELFF. For the CDR3, the DNA is TGCAGCGTTGAAGTCGGGCAGAACACCGGGGAGCTGTTTTTT.

This clonotype was counted between two and nine times. The rearrangement joins TRBV20-1 to TRBJ1-1; D may be TRBD1 (6 bases). The germline V gene has CDR1 DFQATT and CDR2 SNEGSKA (reference sequence). The V end lost 0 bases, the J end lost 0 bases, and 17 bases lay between the germline ends. The CDR3 runs to 17 residues. This chain's CDR3 is CSARDRGRGSLNTEAFF. The CDR3 nucleotides read TGCAGTGCTAGAGATCGAGGGAGGGGGTCTCTGAACACTGAAGCTTTCTTT.

In DNA form, the CDR3 reads TGTGCCAGCAGTTACGCGGACCTACCGGACCTTCAGTACGTC. Translating it yields CASSYADLPDLQYV. The genes are TRBV6-5 and TRBJ2-7; D is uncertain. V was trimmed by 2 bases and J by 10 bases, leaving 18 bases between them. Germline-derived CDR1 and CDR2 are MNHEY and SVGAGI. The CDR3 runs to 14 residues.

This clonotype came up many times. The V call is TRBV24-1, the J call TRBJ2-2; D not certain. V was pared by 3 bases and J by 1 base, with 8 bases between. The length of the CDR3 is 15 residues. Germline lookup yields CDR1 KGHDR and CDR2 SFDVKD. The CDR3 DNA reads TGTGCCACCAGTGATCCAGCCAAGAACACCGGGGAGCTGTTTTTT. This gives the protein CATSDPAKNTGELFF.

In this sample, this clonotype turned up many times. The genes are TRBV20-1 and TRBJ2-1; 11 nucleotides match TRBD2. Trimming took 0 bases from V and 9 from J; bases not matched to a gene: 7. This CDR3 has 15 residues. Germline CDR1 is DFQATT and CDR2 is SNEGSKA (reference sequence). The CDR3 reads CSARESLAGEIEQFF. CDR3 nucleotide sequence: TGCAGTGCTAGAGAATCACTAGCGGGAGAAATTGAGCAGTTCTTC.

The chain has TRBV12-3 or TRBV12-4 and TRBJ2-2, with D tentatively TRBD2 (6 bases). V gave up 7 bases and J gave up 4 bases, with 19 bases separating them. CDR3 size: 16 residues. The CDR3 DNA follows: TGTGCCAGCAACCAAGCAGCTAGCGAGCCCACCGGGGAGCTGTTTTTT. Translation: CASNQAASEPTGELFF.

This clonotype has at least ten counts. The V gene is TRBV4-1, the J gene TRBJ2-1, with 8 bases aligning to TRBD1. Germline V lookup: CDR1 MGHRA, CDR2 YSYEKL. The CDR3 loop spans 17 amino acids. V was pared by 4 bases and J by 8 bases, with 16 bases of the junction left unmatched. The CDR3 DNA follows: TGCGCCAGCAGCCGAGGGACAGGAGGGTCAATTGGGTATGAGCAGTTCTTC. Amino acid sequence: CASSRGTGGSIGYEQFF.

This clonotype turned up a few times. This chain joins TRBV18 and TRBJ1-4; D not certain. Germline CDR1 reads KGHSH; CDR2 reads LQKENI. Deletions cut 2 bases from V and 2 bases from J, with 6 bases between. The CDR3 is 14 amino acids. CDR3 bases: TGTGCCAGCTCACCAGGGCCGACTAATGAAAAACTGTTTTTT. Amino acid sequence: CASSPGPTNEKLFF.

This chain connects TRBV12-5 to TRBJ1-2, with no clear D. CDR1 is LGHNT, CDR2 FRNRAP, per germline. The CDR3 is 16 amino acids. Trimming took 0 bases from V and 8 from J, leaving 19 bases between them. CDR3 in DNA: TGTGCTAGTGGTTTGGTAACGGGGTCCGTGCTGGTCGGCTACACCTTC. Its protein product is CASGLVTGSVLVGYTF.

The sample holds a few counts of this clonotype. The chain couples TRBV2 to TRBJ1-3; TRBD1 matches 7 bases. CDR3 length: 13 amino acids. The J segment lost 4 bases and the V segment lost 7 bases, leaving 4 bases of the junction unmatched. Germline-derived CDR1 and CDR2 are SNHLY and FYNNEI. The CDR3 nucleotides read TGTGCCAGCACCTCGACAGGGGGAAACACCATATATTTT. Translating gives CASTSTGGNTIYF.

This clonotype has just a few counts. The V gene is TRBV7-2, the J gene TRBJ2-1; D possibly corresponds to TRBD1 (5 bases). Trimming shortened V by 7 bases and J by 3 bases, and 7 bases separated the two germline ends. This CDR3 comprises 12 residues. Germline V lookup: CDR1 SGHTA, CDR2 FQGNSA. The CDR3 DNA is TGTGCCAGCATGCAGGGCTACAATGAGCAGTTCTTC. It translates to CASMQGYNEQFF.

V usage is TRBV7-2 and J usage is TRBJ2-2; D remains unclear. The CDR3 contains 14 residues. Germline CDR1 and CDR2: SGHTA and FQGNSA. V lost 5 bases and J lost 4, with 11 bases in between. The CDR3, as DNA: TGTGCCAGCAGCGCAGTACGTTTCACCGGGGAGCTGTTTTTT. Translating gives CASSAVRFTGELFF.

The genes are TRBV29-1 and TRBJ2-5; 7 positions agree with TRBD1. The germline CDR1 and CDR2 sequences are SQVTM and ANQGSEA. The V gene end was trimmed by 7 bases and the J gene end by 4 bases; junction bases not matched to a gene: 9. CDR3 length: 13 residues. The CDR3 loop reads CSARQGGLETQYF. The DNA of the CDR3 is TGCAGCGCGCGACAGGGTGGATTAGAGACCCAGTACTTC.

The chain has TRBV2 and TRBJ2-7; D might be TRBD1 (5 bases). CDR1 is SNHLY, CDR2 FYNNEI, per germline. With 2 bases removed from V and 4 bases from J, the gap between germline ends came to 18 bases. The CDR3 is made up of 16 amino acids. This CDR3 reads CASSELRGRVFYEQYV. CDR3 sequence (DNA): TGTGCCAGCAGTGAATTAAGGGGCAGGGTTTTTTACGAGCAGTACGTC.

The chain is built from TRBV7-9 and TRBJ2-1; weak D call: TRBD2 (6 bases). The germline gives CDR1 SEHNR, CDR2 FQNEAQ (reference sequence). The CDR3 runs 14 residues. The V gene lost 5 bases and the J gene lost 8 bases, with 16 bases spanning the gap. The CDR3 DNA is TGTGCCAGCAGCCTGACTAGTGCGTTTGATGAGCAGTTCTTC. It translates to CASSLTSAFDEQFF.

Only a few counts were recorded for this clonotype. J is TRBJ2-1 and V is TRBV3-1, with a tentative D call TRBD2 (6 bases). Between the trimmed V and J ends, which lost 3 bases and 4 bases, there was a span of 16 bases. Germline V lookup: CDR1 LGHDT, CDR2 YNNKEL (reference sequence). There are 16 residues in the CDR3. The CDR3 sequence is CASSHLGAGFYNEQFF. The CDR3 region has the DNA TGTGCCAGCAGCCACCTTGGAGCGGGTTTTTACAATGAGCAGTTCTTC.

J is TRBJ2-1 and V is TRBV6-1; D is undetermined. Trimming took off 11 bases at V and 1 base at J, with 15 bases between the two ends. Per the germline V gene, CDR1 is MNHNS and CDR2 is SASEGT. The CDR3 spans 14 residues. The CDR3 spells CASRRSMSYNEQFF. The CDR3 nucleotides are TGTGCCTCCCGGCGGAGTATGTCCTACAATGAGCAGTTCTTC.

Only a few counts were recorded for this clonotype. The genes are TRBV5-6 and TRBJ2-7; weak D call: TRBD1 (6 bases). Germline V lookup: CDR1 SGHDT, CDR2 YYEEEE. This CDR3 contains 14 residues. V was trimmed by 5 bases and J by 0 bases, leaving 12 bases between them. The CDR3 DNA is TGTGCCAGCAGATTATCAGGGGACTCCTACGAGCAGTACGTC. Encoded protein: CASRLSGDSYEQYV.

This chain uses TRBV9 with TRBJ2-3; perhaps TRBD2 as D (5 bases). The germline V and J ends were trimmed by 4 bases and 9 bases, with 15 bases remaining between them. CDR3 length equals 13 residues. CDR1 is SGDLS, CDR2 YYNGEE, per germline. In DNA form, the CDR3 reads TGTGCCAGCAGCCCTAGCCCCGAAACAACGCAGTATTTT. Its translation: CASSPSPETTQYF.

This clonotype has just a few counts. The gene calls are TRBV7-2 and TRBJ2-7; 9 nucleotides line up with TRBD2. Germline V CDR1 and CDR2: SGHTA, FQGNSA. After removal of 5 bases from V and 5 bases from J, the junction contained 16 bases not matched to a gene. There are 17 residues in the CDR3. CDR3 in amino acids: CASSPGSIISGGNEQYF. CDR3 sequence (DNA): TGTGCCAGCAGCCCTGGGAGTATTATTAGCGGGGGAAACGAGCAGTACTTC.

This clonotype was seen a few times. This chain uses TRBV20-1 with TRBJ2-1, with 10 nucleotides matching TRBD2. Germline V gives CDR1 DFQATT, CDR2 SNEGSKA (reference sequence). CDR3 size: 14 residues. Germline trimming cut 3 bases from V and 7 bases from J; bases unmatched to any gene: 6. The CDR3 reads CSARSGRAANEQFF. For the CDR3, the DNA is TGCAGTGCTAGGAGCGGGAGGGCCGCAAATGAGCAGTTCTTC.